The present T cell receptor (beta chain) was sequenced within a study of shared clonotypes between healthy human individuals. The donors were adults (healthy and HIV-negative) with no recent acute infections or vaccinations. This was a deep-level run. Template amounts of about 290 ng DNA, 25,000 to 30,000 T cell genomes, were employed in unsorted PBMC replicate PCRs. Method: immunoSEQ multiplex PCR; TCRdb's copy keeps in-frame clones and lacks some. The sample lists nearly 500,000 clones; roughly four fifths were seen once. The CDR3 length is 13 residues. V lost 7 bases and J lost 3; bases outside the gene matches: 4. The germline gives CDR1 SNHLY, CDR2 FYNNEI.

Sequencing was performed on PBMCs. This chain links TRBV2 with TRBJ1-1; 8 bases map to TRBD1. This clonotype was obtained from a woman between 35 and 50 years old in good health. Some clones in this sample may be carry-over from other donors' samples. CDR3 sequence reads: CASMLQGDTEAFF. CDR3 nucleotides: TGTGCCAGCATGTTACAGGGGGACACTGAAGCTTTCTTT.